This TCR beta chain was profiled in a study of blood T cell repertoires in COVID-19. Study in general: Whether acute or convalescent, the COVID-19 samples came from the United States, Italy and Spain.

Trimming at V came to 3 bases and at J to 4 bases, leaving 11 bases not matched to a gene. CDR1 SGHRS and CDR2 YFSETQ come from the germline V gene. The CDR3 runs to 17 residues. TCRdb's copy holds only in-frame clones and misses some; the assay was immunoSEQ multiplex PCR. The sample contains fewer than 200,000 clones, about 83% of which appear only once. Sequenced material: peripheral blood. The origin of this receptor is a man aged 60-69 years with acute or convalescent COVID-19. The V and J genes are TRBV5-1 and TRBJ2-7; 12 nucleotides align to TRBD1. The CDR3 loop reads CASSSTRPGQGAYEQYF. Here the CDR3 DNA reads TGCGCCAGCAGCTCGACCCGACCGGGACAGGGGGCGTACGAGCAGTACTTC.